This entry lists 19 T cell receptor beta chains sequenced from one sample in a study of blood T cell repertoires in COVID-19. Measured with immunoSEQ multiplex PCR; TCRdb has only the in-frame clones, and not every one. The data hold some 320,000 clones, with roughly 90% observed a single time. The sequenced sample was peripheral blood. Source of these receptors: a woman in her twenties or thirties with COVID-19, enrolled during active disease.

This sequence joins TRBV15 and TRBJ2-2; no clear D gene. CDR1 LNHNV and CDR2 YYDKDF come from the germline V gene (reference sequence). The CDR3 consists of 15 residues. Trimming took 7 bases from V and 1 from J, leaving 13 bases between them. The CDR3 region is CATTSHGRNTGELFF. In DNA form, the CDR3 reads TGTGCCACCACGAGTCATGGGCGGAACACCGGGGAGCTGTTTTTT.

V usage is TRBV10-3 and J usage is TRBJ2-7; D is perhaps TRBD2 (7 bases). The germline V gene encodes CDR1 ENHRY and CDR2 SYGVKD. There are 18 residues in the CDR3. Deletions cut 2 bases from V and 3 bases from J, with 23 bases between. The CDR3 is CAISEPRGGAGIFYEQYF. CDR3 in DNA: TGTGCCATCAGTGAGCCCAGGGGAGGGGCAGGGATATTCTACGAGCAGTACTTC.

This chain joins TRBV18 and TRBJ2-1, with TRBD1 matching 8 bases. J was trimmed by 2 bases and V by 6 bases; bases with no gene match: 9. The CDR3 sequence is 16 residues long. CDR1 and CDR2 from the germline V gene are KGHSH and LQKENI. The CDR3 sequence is CASSDRTGQPYNEQFF. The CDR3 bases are TGTGCCAGCTCGGACAGGACAGGGCAACCCTACAATGAGCAGTTCTTC.

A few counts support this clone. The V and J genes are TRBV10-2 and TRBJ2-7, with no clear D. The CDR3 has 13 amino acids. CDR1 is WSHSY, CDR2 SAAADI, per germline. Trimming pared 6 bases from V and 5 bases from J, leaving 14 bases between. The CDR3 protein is CASSGSPWNEQYF. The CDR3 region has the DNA TGCGCCAGCAGCGGGTCCCCTTGGAACGAGCAGTACTTC.

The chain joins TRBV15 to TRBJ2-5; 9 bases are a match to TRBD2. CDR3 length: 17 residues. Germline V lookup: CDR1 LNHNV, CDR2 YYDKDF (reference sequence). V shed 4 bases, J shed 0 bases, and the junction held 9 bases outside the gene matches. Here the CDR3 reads CATSTGRGGRNQETQYF. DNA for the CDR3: TGTGCCACCAGCACAGGGCGGGGGGGGAGAAACCAAGAGACCCAGTACTTC.

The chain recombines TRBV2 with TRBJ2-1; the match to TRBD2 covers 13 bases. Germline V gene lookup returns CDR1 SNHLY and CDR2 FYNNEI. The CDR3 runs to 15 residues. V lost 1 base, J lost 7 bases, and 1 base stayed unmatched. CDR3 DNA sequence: TGTGCCAGCAGTGAAGTACTAGCGGGGGGGAATGAGCAGTTCTTC. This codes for CASSEVLAGGNEQFF.

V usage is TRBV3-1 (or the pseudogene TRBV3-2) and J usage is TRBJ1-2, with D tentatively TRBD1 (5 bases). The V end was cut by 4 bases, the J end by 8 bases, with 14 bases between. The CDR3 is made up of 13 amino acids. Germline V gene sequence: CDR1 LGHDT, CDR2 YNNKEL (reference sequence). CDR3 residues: CASSLSRVGGYTF. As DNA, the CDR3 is TGTGCCAGCAGCCTATCCAGGGTTGGGGGCTACACCTTC.

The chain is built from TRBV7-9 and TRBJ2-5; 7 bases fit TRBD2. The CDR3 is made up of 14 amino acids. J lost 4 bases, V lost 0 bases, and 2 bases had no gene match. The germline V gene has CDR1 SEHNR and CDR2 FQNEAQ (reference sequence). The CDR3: CASSLAGGRETQYF. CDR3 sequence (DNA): TGTGCCAGCAGCTTAGCGGGGGGGAGAGAGACCCAGTACTTC.

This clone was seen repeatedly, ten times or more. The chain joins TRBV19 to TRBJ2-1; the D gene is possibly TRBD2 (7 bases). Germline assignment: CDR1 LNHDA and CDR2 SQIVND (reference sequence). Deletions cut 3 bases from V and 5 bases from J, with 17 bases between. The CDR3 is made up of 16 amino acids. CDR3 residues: CASSIWQAGADNEQFF. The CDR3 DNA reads TGTGCCAGTAGTATTTGGCAGGCGGGGGCCGACAATGAGCAGTTCTTC.

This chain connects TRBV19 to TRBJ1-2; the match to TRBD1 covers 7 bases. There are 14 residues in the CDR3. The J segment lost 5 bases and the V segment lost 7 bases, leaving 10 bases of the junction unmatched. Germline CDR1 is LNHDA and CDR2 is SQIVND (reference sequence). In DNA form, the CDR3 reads TGTGCCAGTACCCCGGACAGGTCCTCTTATGGCTACACCTTC. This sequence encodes CASTPDRSSYGYTF. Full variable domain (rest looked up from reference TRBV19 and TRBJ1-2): DGGITQSPKYLFRKEGQNVTLSCEQNLNHDAMYWYRQDPGQGLRLIYYSQIVNDFQKGDIAEGYSVSREKKESFPLTVTSAQKNPTAFYLCASTPDRSSYGYTFGSGTRLTVV.

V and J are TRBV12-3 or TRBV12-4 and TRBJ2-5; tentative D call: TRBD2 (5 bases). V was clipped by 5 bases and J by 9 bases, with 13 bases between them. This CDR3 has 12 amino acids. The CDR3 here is CASSTPLGAQYF. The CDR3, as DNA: TGTGCCAGCAGTACACCCTTGGGAGCCCAGTACTTC.

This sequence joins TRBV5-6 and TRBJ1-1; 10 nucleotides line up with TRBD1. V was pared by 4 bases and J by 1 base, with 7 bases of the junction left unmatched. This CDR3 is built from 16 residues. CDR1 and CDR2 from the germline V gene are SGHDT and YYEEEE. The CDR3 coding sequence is TGTGCCAGCAGCCTAGACAGGGGGCAAACGAACACTGAAGCTTTCTTT. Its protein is CASSLDRGQTNTEAFF.

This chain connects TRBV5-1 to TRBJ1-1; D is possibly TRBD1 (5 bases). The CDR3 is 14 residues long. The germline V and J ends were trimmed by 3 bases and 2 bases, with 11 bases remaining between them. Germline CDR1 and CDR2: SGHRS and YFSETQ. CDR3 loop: CASSWGAGNTEAFF. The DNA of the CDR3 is TGCGCCAGCAGCTGGGGCGCGGGAAACACTGAAGCTTTCTTT. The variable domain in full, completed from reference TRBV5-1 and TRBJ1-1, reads KAGVTQTPRYLIKTRGQQVTLSCSPISGHRSVSWYQQTPGQGLQFLFEYFSETQRNKGNFPGRFSGRQFSNSRSEMNVSTLELGDSALYLCASSWGAGNTEAFFGQGTRLTVV.

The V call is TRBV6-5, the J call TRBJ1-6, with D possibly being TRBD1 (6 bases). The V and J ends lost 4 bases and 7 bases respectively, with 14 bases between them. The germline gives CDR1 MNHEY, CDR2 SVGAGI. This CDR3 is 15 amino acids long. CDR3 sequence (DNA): TGTGCCAGCAGTTTCGCGCCAACAGGGAATTCACCCCTCCACTTT. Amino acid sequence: CASSFAPTGNSPLHF.

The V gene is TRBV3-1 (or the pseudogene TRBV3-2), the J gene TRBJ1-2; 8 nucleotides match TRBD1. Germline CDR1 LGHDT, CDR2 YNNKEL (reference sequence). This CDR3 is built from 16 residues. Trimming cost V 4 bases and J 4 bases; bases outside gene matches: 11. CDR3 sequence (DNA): TGTGCCAGCAGCCGAGATGGAGGACAGGGCCTCTATGGCTACACCTTC. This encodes CASSRDGGQGLYGYTF.

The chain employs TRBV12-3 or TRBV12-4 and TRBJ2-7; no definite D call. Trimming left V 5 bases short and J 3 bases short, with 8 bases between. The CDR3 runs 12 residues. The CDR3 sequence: CASSPRFYEQYF. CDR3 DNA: TGTGCCAGCAGTCCCCGTTTCTACGAGCAGTACTTC.

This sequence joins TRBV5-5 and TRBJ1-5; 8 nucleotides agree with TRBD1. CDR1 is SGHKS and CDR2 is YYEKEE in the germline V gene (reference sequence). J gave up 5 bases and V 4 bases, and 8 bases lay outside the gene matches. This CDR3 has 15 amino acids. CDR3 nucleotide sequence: TGTGCCAGCAGCACAATGGACAGGGCGGATCAGCCCCAGCATTTT. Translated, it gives CASSTMDRADQPQHF. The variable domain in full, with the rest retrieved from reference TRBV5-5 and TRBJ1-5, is DAGVTQSPTHLIKTRGQQVTLRCSPISGHKSVSWYQQVLGQGPQFIFQYYEKEERGRGNFPDRFSARQFPNYSSELNVNALLLGDSALYLCASSTMDRADQPQHFGDGTRLSIL.

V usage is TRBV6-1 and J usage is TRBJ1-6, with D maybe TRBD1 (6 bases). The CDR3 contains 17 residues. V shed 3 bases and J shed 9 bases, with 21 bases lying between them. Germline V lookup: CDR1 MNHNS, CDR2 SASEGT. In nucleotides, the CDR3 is TGTGCCAGCAGTGAGGGACCTCCAGGGGTTTTTGGTTCACCCCTCCACTTT. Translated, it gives CASSEGPPGVFGSPLHF.

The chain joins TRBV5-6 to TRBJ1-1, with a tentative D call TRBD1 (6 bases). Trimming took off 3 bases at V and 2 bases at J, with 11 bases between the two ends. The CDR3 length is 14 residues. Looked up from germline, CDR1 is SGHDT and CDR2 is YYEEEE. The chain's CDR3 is CASSSAGTNTEAFF. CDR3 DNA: TGTGCCAGCAGCTCGGCCGGGACAAACACTGAAGCTTTCTTT.